These 23 T cell receptor beta chains came from one sample sequenced in a study of T cell responses to AZD1222 COVID-19 vaccine. This table comes from immunoSEQ multiplex PCR, and its TCRdb copy is limited to in-frame clones, with some not included. The table shows some 82,000 clones, with about nine tenths occurring only once. The material was peripheral blood, obtained on day 0 of AZD1222 vaccination. These receptors all stem from an adult in good health.

This clone showed up just once. This chain connects TRBV2 to TRBJ1-6, with 10 bases identical to TRBD1. V was clipped by 4 bases and J by 10 bases; unmatched bases: 7. Germline CDR1 reads SNHLY; CDR2 reads FYNNEI. CDR3 length: 15 residues. CDR3 sequence reads: CASSGKGQGSSPLHF. In DNA form, the CDR3 reads TGTGCCAGCAGTGGGAAGGGACAGGGGTCATCACCCCTCCACTTT. Full variable domain (outside the CDR3, taken from reference TRBV2 and TRBJ1-6): EPEVTQTPSHQVTQMGQEVILRCVPISNHLYFYWYRQILGQKVEFLVSFYNNEISEKSEIFDDQFSVERPDGSNFTLKIRSTKLEDSAMYFCASSGKGQGSSPLHFGNGTRLTVT.

This CDR3 reads CASSYRDPRSRVSGANVLTF. The CDR3 DNA follows: TGTGCCAGCAGCTATCGGGATCCCAGGTCGCGAGTCTCTGGGGCCAACGTCCTGACTTTC. This chain joins TRBV7-8 and TRBJ2-6, with D maybe TRBD2 (5 bases). There are 20 residues in the CDR3. V dropped 4 bases and J dropped 0 bases, with 22 bases sitting between them. CDR1 SGHVS and CDR2 FQNEAQ come from the germline V gene.

V and J are TRBV7-9 and TRBJ1-1; D unclear. CDR1 is SEHNR, CDR2 FQNEAQ, per germline (reference sequence). V was shortened by 8 bases and J by 4 bases, with 11 bases between the two germline ends. The CDR3 is 12 amino acids. CDR3 residues: CASHRVGTEAFF. The CDR3, as DNA: TGTGCCAGCCATCGAGTCGGCACTGAAGCTTTCTTT.

This clone showed up just once. The CDR3 spells CASSIGPNTEAFF. The CDR3 DNA reads as TGTGCCAGTAGTATCGGGCCGAACACTGAAGCTTTCTTT. The chain joins TRBV19 to TRBJ1-1, with D uncertain. From germline, CDR1 is LNHDA and CDR2 SQIVND (reference sequence). The CDR3 covers 13 residues. With 3 bases removed from V and 1 base from J, the gap between germline ends came to 6 bases.

The rearrangement uses TRBV21-1 and TRBJ2-7; the table's D call TRBD1 went unverified against the DNA. TRBV21-1 is a pseudogene segment. The CDR3 consists of 16 residues. The CDR3 spells CASSKALKGAEYEQYF. In DNA, the CDR3 is TGTGCCAGCAGCAAAGCGCTGAAGGGGGCAGAGTACGAGCAGTACTTC.

The chain recombines TRBV28 with TRBJ1-2, with a possible D match to TRBD1 (5 bases). The CDR3 is made up of 14 amino acids. Germline values: CDR1 MDHEN, CDR2 SYDVKM. Trimming took off 6 bases at V and 4 bases at J, with 15 bases between the two ends. The chain's CDR3 is CASSAEGAPYGYTF. For the CDR3, the DNA is TGTGCCAGCAGCGCCGAAGGGGCCCCCTATGGCTACACCTTC.

This clone was counted a single time. The chain links TRBV18 to TRBJ1-2; D is undetermined. With 1 base removed from V and 5 bases from J, the gap between germline ends came to 14 bases. Germline V gives CDR1 KGHSH, CDR2 LQKENI. The CDR3 spans 15 residues. In DNA, the CDR3 is TGTGCCAGCTCACCACAGGTGGTCAGCGAGTATGGCTACACCTTC. It specifies CASSPQVVSEYGYTF.

This clone was observed a single time. The chain combines TRBV11-3 with TRBJ2-7; TRBD2 matches 13 bases. J lost 2 bases, V lost 4 bases, and 5 bases had no gene match. Germline CDR1 reads SGHNT; CDR2 reads YENEEA. This CDR3 is built from 16 residues. CDR3 coding DNA: TGTGCCAGCAGCTCGGGACTAGCGGGGATTACCTACGAGCAGTACTTC. Translated, it gives CASSSGLAGITYEQYF.

The V and J genes are TRBV11-3 and TRBJ1-2; unclear D gene. With 1 base removed from V and 8 bases from J, the gap between germline ends came to 11 bases. The length of the CDR3 is 13 residues. Per germline, CDR1 SGHNT and CDR2 YENEEA. The CDR3 sequence: CASSLGDKSGYTF. CDR3 sequence (DNA): TGTGCCAGCAGCTTAGGTGATAAGAGCGGCTACACCTTC.

V gene TRBV2 combines with J gene TRBJ1-3; 10 positions agree with TRBD1. This CDR3 is 16 amino acids long. CDR1 is SNHLY and CDR2 is FYNNEI in the germline V gene. V was pared by 6 bases and J by 3 bases, with 8 bases of the junction left unmatched. The CDR3 protein is CASRRQTGGGGNTIYF. The CDR3 DNA reads TGTGCCAGCAGACGACAGACAGGGGGCGGTGGAAACACCATATATTTT.

The V gene is TRBV7-2, the J gene TRBJ1-4; 9 nucleotides agree with TRBD1. Trimming removed 4 bases from V and 3 bases from J; junction bases left unmatched: 9. CDR1 and CDR2 (germline): SGHTA, FQGNSA. This CDR3 contains 17 residues. The CDR3 nucleotides read TGTGCCAGCAGCTCCCGGGACAGGGAGTTAGCTAATGAAAAACTGTTTTTT. Translated: CASSSRDRELANEKLFF.

The rearrangement uses TRBV5-1 and TRBJ1-5; D not resolved. The CDR3 has 15 residues. Germline CDR1 SGHRS, CDR2 YFSETQ. V lost 0 bases and J 6 bases, leaving 13 bases between the germline ends. The CDR3 DNA reads as TGCGCCAGCAGCTTGGATACCCCTCACGGTCAGCCCCAGCATTTT. Protein sequence: CASSLDTPHGQPQHF.

This rearrangement joins TRBV28 to TRBJ1-2; no clear D. The CDR3 runs to 12 residues. Germline assignment: CDR1 MDHEN and CDR2 SYDVKM. The V and J ends lost 8 bases and 7 bases respectively, with 14 bases between them. Here the CDR3 reads CASGEFISGYTF. CDR3 DNA sequence: TGTGCCAGCGGCGAATTTATATCTGGCTACACCTTC.

The V and J genes are TRBV9 and TRBJ2-5; tentatively, D is TRBD2 (6 bases). The CDR3 totals 16 residues. CDR1 is SGDLS, CDR2 YYNGEE, per germline. Between the trimmed V and J ends, which lost 3 bases and 3 bases, there was a span of 18 bases. CDR3 protein: CASSAVIGGGKETQYF. Written as DNA, the CDR3 is TGTGCCAGCAGCGCCGTGATAGGCGGAGGGAAAGAGACCCAGTACTTC.

The chain recombines TRBV6-5 with TRBJ2-1; D could derive from TRBD1 or TRBD2 (6 bases each). V dropped 11 bases and J dropped 10 bases, with 15 bases sitting between them. CDR3 length: 11 amino acids. Germline loops: CDR1 MNHEY, CDR2 SVGAGI. The DNA of the CDR3 is TGTGCCGCCTACAGGGACTCGGAGCAGTTCTTC. As protein: CAAYRDSEQFF.

The chain is built from TRBV30 and TRBJ2-7; 8 bases are a match to TRBD2. This CDR3 contains 14 residues. V lost 3 bases to trimming and J lost 6 bases; unmatched junction nucleotides: 10. CDR1 GTSNPN and CDR2 SVGIG come from the germline V gene (reference sequence). The CDR3 region is CAWSANQRGFEQYF. CDR3 DNA sequence: TGTGCCTGGAGCGCCAACCAGCGGGGGTTCGAGCAGTACTTC.

This clone has more than one count but fewer than ten. The rearrangement uses TRBV5-1 and TRBJ2-3; TRBD2 might be the D (7 bases). The V and J ends lost 4 bases and 4 bases respectively, with 16 bases between them. Germline V gene lookup returns CDR1 SGHRS and CDR2 YFSETQ. This CDR3 is built from 15 residues. The CDR3 protein is CASSIYGGHADTQYF. The CDR3 region has the DNA TGCGCCAGCAGCATATACGGGGGGCACGCAGATACGCAGTATTTT.

The gene calls are TRBV4-3 and TRBJ2-7, with 7 bases fitting TRBD1. CDR1 and CDR2 (germline): LGHNA, YSLEER. There are 15 residues in the CDR3. With V trimmed by 1 base and J by 2 bases, 5 bases remained unmatched. The CDR3 protein is CASSQAAGGTYEQYF. DNA of the CDR3: TGCGCCAGCAGCCAAGCGGCAGGGGGTACCTACGAGCAGTACTTC.

The chain has TRBV23-1 and TRBJ2-6; tentatively, D is TRBD2 (6 bases). TRBV23-1 is an ORF, with its function uncertain. The CDR3 is 18 amino acids. The germline V and J ends were trimmed by 6 bases and 0 bases, with 18 bases remaining between them. CDR3 protein: CASRKRRDLSSGANVLTF. CDR3 sequence (DNA): TGCGCCAGCAGAAAGCGCCGGGACTTAAGCTCTGGGGCCAACGTCCTGACTTTC.

The V and J genes are TRBV15 and TRBJ1-5, with D perhaps TRBD1 (6 bases). Trimming stripped 3 bases from V and 4 bases from J, with 19 bases between. This CDR3 is built from 17 residues. Per germline, CDR1 LNHNV and CDR2 YYDKDF (reference sequence). This CDR3 reads CATSSQKQGMWNQPQHF. The CDR3 DNA reads TGTGCCACCAGCAGCCAAAAGCAGGGGATGTGGAATCAGCCCCAGCATTTT.

The CDR3: CASSDGSWANTEAFF. Written as DNA, the CDR3 is TGCGCCAGCAGTGACGGCAGCTGGGCAAACACTGAAGCTTTCTTT. The chain joins TRBV10-1 to TRBJ1-1; no clear D. CDR3 length: 15 residues. V was trimmed by 3 bases and J by 2 bases, leaving 13 bases between them. Germline loops: CDR1 WNHNN, CDR2 SYGVQD (reference sequence).

This clone was detected a few times. The rearrangement uses TRBV5-4 and TRBJ1-2, with 7 bases matching TRBD1. The CDR3 consists of 14 residues. V lost 4 bases and J lost 7; bases outside the gene matches: 10. CDR1 and CDR2 (germline): SGHNT, YYREEE (reference sequence). CDR3 sequence reads: CASSPPGTATGYTF. The CDR3 coding sequence is TGTGCCAGCAGCCCACCTGGGACAGCTACTGGCTACACCTTC.

V usage is TRBV28 and J usage is TRBJ1-2; D unclear. V was cut by 6 bases and J by 10 bases, with 18 bases left in between. This CDR3 is 13 amino acids long. Germline-derived CDR1 and CDR2 are MDHEN and SYDVKM. The CDR3 sequence is CASRYDTTLPYTF. CDR3 sequence (DNA): TGTGCCAGCAGATACGACACAACCTTACCCTACACCTTC.